This passage covers 14 T cell receptor beta chains from one sample sequenced in a study of cytomegalovirus exposure and HLA in healthy donors. PCR was performed using 60 Vbeta and 13 Jbeta primers. Generated by immunoSEQ multiplex PCR, the TCRdb table keeps only in-frame clones and is missing some. The profile covers about 120,000 clones, with over 75% appearing a single time and around 1.5% taken by the ten largest. Sequencing was done on a sample of PBMCs. The receptors originated from a woman aged 18-29 years in good health and CMV-seronegative.

This clone was detected once. The chain recombines TRBV5-4 with TRBJ1-2; TRBD1 aligns across 12 bases. The CDR3 totals 16 residues. The V gene end was trimmed by 0 bases and the J gene end by 4 bases; junction bases not matched to a gene: 4. Germline-derived CDR1 and CDR2 are SGHNT and YYREEE (reference sequence). The CDR3 protein is CASSLGDRGPRYGYTF. CDR3 nucleotide sequence: TGTGCCAGCAGCTTGGGGGACAGGGGGCCTCGCTATGGCTACACCTTC.

The chain couples TRBV5-1 to TRBJ2-1; D is possibly TRBD1 (6 bases). This CDR3 has 15 residues. In germline, CDR1 is SGHRS, CDR2 YFSETQ. V was pared by 4 bases and J by 0 bases, with 11 bases between. The CDR3 here is CASSVQGSSYNEQFF. DNA for the CDR3: TGCGCCAGCAGCGTACAGGGCAGCTCCTACAATGAGCAGTTCTTC.

The rearrangement uses TRBV19 and TRBJ2-1; TRBD2 aligns across 7 bases. Germline-derived CDR1 and CDR2 are LNHDA and SQIVND (reference sequence). J gave up 2 bases and V 3 bases, and 4 bases lay outside the gene matches. This CDR3 region has 15 residues. The CDR3 protein is CASSILAEPYNEQFF. In DNA, the CDR3 is TGTGCCAGTAGTATTCTAGCGGAGCCCTACAATGAGCAGTTCTTC.

This clone was recorded a few times. The chain recombines TRBV14 with TRBJ1-2, with D possibly being TRBD1 (6 bases). V lost 4 bases and J lost 2, with 11 bases in between. This CDR3 region has 14 residues. Germline CDR1 SGHDN, CDR2 FVKESK. The CDR3 protein is CASSRQVRNYGYTF. The CDR3 nucleotides are TGTGCCAGCAGCCGACAGGTTAGAAACTATGGCTACACCTTC. Complete variable domain (other parts from reference TRBV14 and TRBJ1-2): EAGVTQFPSHSVIEKGQTVTLRCDPISGHDNLYWYRRVMGKEIKFLLHFVKESKQDESGMPNNRFLAERTGGTYSTLKVQPAELEDSGVYFCASSRQVRNYGYTFGSGTRLTVV.

CDR3 amino acids: CASSPWGAQNTEAFF. In DNA form, the CDR3 reads TGTGCCAGCAGCCCTTGGGGCGCCCAAAACACTGAAGCTTTCTTT. The chain is built from TRBV4-2 and TRBJ1-1; D is possibly TRBD1 (5 bases). CDR1 is LGHNA, CDR2 YNFKEQ, per germline. The CDR3 spans 15 residues. Trimming cost V 4 bases and J 2 bases, with 14 bases left between them.

This chain links TRBV19 with TRBJ1-5; D is unclear. The CDR3 covers 10 residues. Deletions cut 10 bases from V and 4 bases from J, with 5 bases between. Germline CDR1 reads LNHDA; CDR2 reads SQIVND (reference sequence). The CDR3: CATLNQPQHF. The CDR3 nucleotides read TGTGCCACTCTAAATCAGCCCCAGCATTTT.

The rearrangement links TRBV27 to TRBJ1-5; 7 nucleotides match TRBD1. The length of the CDR3 is 13 residues. Germline V lookup: CDR1 MNHEY, CDR2 SMNVEV (reference sequence). Losses at the gene ends were 5 bases for V and 4 bases for J; bases not matched to a gene: 2. CDR3 residues: CASSLTGNQPQHF. The CDR3 coding sequence is TGTGCCAGCAGTCTGACAGGGAATCAGCCCCAGCATTTT.

This sequence joins TRBV6-5 and TRBJ2-7; the match to TRBD2 covers 9 bases. There are 14 residues in the CDR3. Germline V gene data show CDR1 as MNHEY and CDR2 as SVGAGI. J was trimmed by 6 bases and V by 1 base; bases with no gene match: 4. This chain's CDR3 is CASSYLREGPEQYF. DNA for the CDR3: TGTGCCAGCAGTTACTTGCGGGAGGGCCCCGAGCAGTACTTC.

The chain employs TRBV6-5 and TRBJ1-1, with a possible D match to TRBD1 (5 bases). The CDR3 sequence is 16 residues long. With 0 bases removed from V and 0 bases from J, the gap between germline ends came to 11 bases. Germline values: CDR1 MNHEY, CDR2 SVGAGI. CDR3 sequence reads: CASSYSEGGVNTEAFF. CDR3 nucleotide sequence: TGTGCCAGCAGTTACTCAGAGGGAGGGGTGAACACTGAAGCTTTCTTT.

The chain links TRBV11-3 to TRBJ2-3; TRBD2 matches 11 bases. The V gene end was trimmed by 8 bases and the J gene end by 2 bases; junction bases not matched to a gene: 6. This CDR3 has 15 residues. Germline lookup yields CDR1 SGHNT and CDR2 YENEEA. In nucleotides, the CDR3 is TGTGCCAGCTCCAAGACTAGCGGGGTCACAGATACGCAGTATTTT. Its translation: CASSKTSGVTDTQYF.

The chain couples TRBV6-1 to TRBJ2-3; TRBD1 aligns across 7 bases. The V gene's germline CDR1 is MNHNS and CDR2 SASEGT. The V and J ends lost 5 bases and 2 bases, in that order; junction bases with no gene match: 4. The CDR3 is 14 amino acids. The CDR3 protein is CASSLGQLTDTQYF. Written as DNA, the CDR3 is TGTGCCAGCAGTTTGGGACAGCTCACAGATACGCAGTATTTT.

The rearrangement joins TRBV4-2 to TRBJ2-7; 14 positions agree with TRBD2. The CDR3 is 14 amino acids. The ends lost 4 bases at V and 7 bases at J; junction bases unmatched: 3. The germline CDR1 and CDR2 sequences are LGHNA and YNFKEQ. CDR3 sequence: CASSRLAGGDEQYF. CDR3 in DNA: TGTGCCAGCAGCCGACTAGCGGGAGGGGATGAGCAGTACTTC.

J is TRBJ2-5 and V is TRBV2, with D perhaps matching TRBD2 (5 bases). The V gene lost 0 bases and the J gene lost 7 bases, with 9 bases spanning the gap. This CDR3 spans 13 amino acids. Germline V gene data show CDR1 as SNHLY and CDR2 as FYNNEI. CDR3 bases: TGTGCCAGCAGTGAAGCCGCTCGGGGGACCCAGTACTTC. This gives the protein CASSEAARGTQYF.

Note on this clone: Distinct nucleotide sequences in the sample also encode this CDR3. The chain carries TRBV9 and TRBJ1-1; D is ambiguous. This CDR3 contains 12 residues. The V and J ends lost 4 bases and 6 bases respectively, with 10 bases between them. Germline V gene lookup returns CDR1 SGDLS and CDR2 YYNGEE. The DNA of the CDR3 is TGTGCCAGCAGCACCCACAACCCTGAAGCTTTCTTT. It yields the protein CASSTHNPEAFF. The variable domain in full, with the rest retrieved from reference TRBV9 and TRBJ1-1, is DSGVTQTPKHLITATGQRVTLRCSPRSGDLSVYWYQQSLDQGLQFLIQYYNGEERAKGNILERFSAQQFPDLHSELNLSSLELGDSALYFCASSTHNPEAFFGQGTRLTVV.